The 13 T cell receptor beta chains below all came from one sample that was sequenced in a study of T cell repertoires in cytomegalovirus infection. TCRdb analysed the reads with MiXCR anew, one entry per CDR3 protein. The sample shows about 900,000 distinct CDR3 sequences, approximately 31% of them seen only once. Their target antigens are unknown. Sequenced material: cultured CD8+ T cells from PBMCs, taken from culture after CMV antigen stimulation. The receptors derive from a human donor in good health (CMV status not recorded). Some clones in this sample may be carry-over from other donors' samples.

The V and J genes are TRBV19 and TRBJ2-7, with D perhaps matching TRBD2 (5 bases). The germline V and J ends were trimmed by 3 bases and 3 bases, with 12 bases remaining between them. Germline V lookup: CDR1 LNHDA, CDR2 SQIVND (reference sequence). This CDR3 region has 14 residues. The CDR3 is CASSMRASFYEQYF. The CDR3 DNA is TGTGCCAGTAGTATGAGGGCCAGCTTCTACGAGCAGTACTTC.

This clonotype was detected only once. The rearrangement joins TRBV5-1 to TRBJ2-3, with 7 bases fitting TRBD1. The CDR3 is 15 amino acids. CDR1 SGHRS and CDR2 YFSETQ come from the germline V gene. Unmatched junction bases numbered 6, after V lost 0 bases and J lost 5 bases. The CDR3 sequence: CASSLGQGDGDTQYF. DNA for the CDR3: TGCGCCAGCAGCTTGGGGCAGGGGGATGGAGATACGCAGTATTTT.

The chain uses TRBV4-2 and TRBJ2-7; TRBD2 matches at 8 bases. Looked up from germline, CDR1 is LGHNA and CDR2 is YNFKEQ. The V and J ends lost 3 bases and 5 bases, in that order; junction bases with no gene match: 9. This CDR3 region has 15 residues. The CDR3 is CASSQGRGAGHEQYF. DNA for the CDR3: TGTGCCAGCAGCCAGGGGCGGGGGGCCGGCCACGAGCAGTACTTC.

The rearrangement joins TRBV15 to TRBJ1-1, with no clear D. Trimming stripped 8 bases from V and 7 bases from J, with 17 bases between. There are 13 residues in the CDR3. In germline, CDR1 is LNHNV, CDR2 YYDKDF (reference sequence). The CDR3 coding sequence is TGTGCCACCGGGGAGGGTCGGCGGGGTGAAGCTTTCTTT. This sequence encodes CATGEGRRGEAFF.

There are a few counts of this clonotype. The CDR3 is CASCTGTASTDTQYF. The DNA of the CDR3 is TGTGCCAGCTGTACCGGGACAGCTAGCACAGATACGCAGTATTTT. The genes are TRBV10-3 and TRBJ2-3; 7 bases match TRBD1. V shed 10 bases, J shed 0 bases, and the junction held 10 bases outside the gene matches. CDR1 and CDR2 (germline): ENHRY, SYGVKD. The CDR3 extends over 15 amino acids.

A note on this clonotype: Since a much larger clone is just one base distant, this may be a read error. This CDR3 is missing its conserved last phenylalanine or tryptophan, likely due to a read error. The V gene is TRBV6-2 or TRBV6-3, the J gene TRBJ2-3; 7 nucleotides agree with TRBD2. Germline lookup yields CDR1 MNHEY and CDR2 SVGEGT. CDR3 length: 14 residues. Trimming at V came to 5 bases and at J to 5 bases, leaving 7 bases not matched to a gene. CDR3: CASSNGLVRDTQYL. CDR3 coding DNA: TGTGCCAGCAGTAACGGACTAGTTAGAGATACGCAGTATTTG.

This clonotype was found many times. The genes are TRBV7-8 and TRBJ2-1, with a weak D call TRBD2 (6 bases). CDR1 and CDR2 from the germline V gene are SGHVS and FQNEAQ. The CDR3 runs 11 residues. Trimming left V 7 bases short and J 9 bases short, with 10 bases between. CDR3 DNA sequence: TGTGCCAGCAAGACTAGTGGTGAGCAGTTCTTC. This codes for CASKTSGEQFF.

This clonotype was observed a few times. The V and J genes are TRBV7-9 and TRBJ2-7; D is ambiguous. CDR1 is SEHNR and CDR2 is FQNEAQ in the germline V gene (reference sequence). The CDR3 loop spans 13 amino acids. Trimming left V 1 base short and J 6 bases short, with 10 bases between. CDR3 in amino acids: CASSLVARTEQYV. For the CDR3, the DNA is TGTGCCAGCAGCTTAGTGGCCAGGACCGAGCAGTACGTC.

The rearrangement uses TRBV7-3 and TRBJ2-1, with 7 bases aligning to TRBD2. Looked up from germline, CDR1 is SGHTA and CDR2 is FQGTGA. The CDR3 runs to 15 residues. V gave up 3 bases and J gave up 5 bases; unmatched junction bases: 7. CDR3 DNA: TGTGCCAGCAGCTTTATCGGGGGAGGGAACAATGAGCAGTTCTTC. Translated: CASSFIGGGNNEQFF.

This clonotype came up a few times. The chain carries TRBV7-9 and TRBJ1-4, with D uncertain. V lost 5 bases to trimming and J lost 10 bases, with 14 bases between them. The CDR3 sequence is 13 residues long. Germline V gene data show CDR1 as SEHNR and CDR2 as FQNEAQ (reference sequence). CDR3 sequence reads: CASSPQDGGKLFF. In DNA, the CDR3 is TGTGCCAGCAGCCCCCAGGACGGTGGAAAACTGTTTTTT.

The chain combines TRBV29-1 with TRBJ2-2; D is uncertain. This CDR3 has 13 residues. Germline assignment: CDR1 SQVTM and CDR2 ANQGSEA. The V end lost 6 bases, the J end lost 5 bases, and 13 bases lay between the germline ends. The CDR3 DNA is TGCAGCGTCGGCTTTGGGGTGACCGGGGAGCTGTTTTTT. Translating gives CSVGFGVTGELFF.

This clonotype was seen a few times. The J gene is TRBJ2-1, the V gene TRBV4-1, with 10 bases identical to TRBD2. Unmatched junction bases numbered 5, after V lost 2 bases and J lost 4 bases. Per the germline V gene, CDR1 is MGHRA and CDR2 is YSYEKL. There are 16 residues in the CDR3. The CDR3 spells CASSQSAGGLYNEQFF. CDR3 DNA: TGCGCCAGCAGCCAATCAGCGGGGGGGCTTTACAATGAGCAGTTCTTC.

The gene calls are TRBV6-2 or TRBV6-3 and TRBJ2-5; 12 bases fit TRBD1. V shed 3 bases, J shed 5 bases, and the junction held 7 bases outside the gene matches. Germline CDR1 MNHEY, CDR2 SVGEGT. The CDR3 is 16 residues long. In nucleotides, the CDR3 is TGTGCCAGCAGTTATAGTGGGACAGGGGGCAGGGAGACCCAGTACTTC. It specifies CASSYSGTGGRETQYF.